The sequence of this T cell receptor beta chain was determined in a study of T cells in localized non-small cell lung cancer. The J segment lost 4 bases and the V segment lost 4 bases, leaving 6 bases of the junction unmatched. The CDR3 sequence is 15 residues long. Germline values: CDR1 SGDLS, CDR2 YYNGEE. The assay was immunoSEQ multiplex PCR, and TCRdb's table has in-frame clones only and misses some. This table holds about 35,000 clones, 75% to 95% found once. The V gene is TRBV9, the J gene TRBJ2-5, with 11 nucleotides matching TRBD1. The sequencing used peripheral blood mononuclear cells, collected before any cancer treatment. The sequence was obtained from a female donor older than 55 with stage II lung adenocarcinoma. The CDR3 DNA reads as TGTGCCAGCAGCCTGGGACAGGGGGATGGAGAGACCCAGTACTTC. This translates into CASSLGQGDGETQYF.